Listed here are 13 T cell receptor beta chains from one sample, sequenced in a study of CD8 T cells in ankylosing spondylitis. TCRdb called the 5' RACE reads again in MiXCR, with one record for every CDR3 protein. Here the sample spans about 96,000 distinct CDR3 sequences, around 30% being singletons. Sample: blood, either unsorted or a sorted T cell fraction (not recorded which). These receptors originate from a male donor with ankylosing spondylitis or in good health (not recorded which).

With regard to this clonotype: One end of the junction varies from germline; a read error may be responsible. The V call is TRBV2, the J call TRBJ2-2; possibly TRBD1 for D (5 bases). This CDR3 has 13 residues. CDR1 and CDR2 (germline): SNHLY, FYNNEI. The DNA for the CDR3 is TGTGCCAGCAGGAGAGACAGCACCGGAGAGCTGTTTTTT. Protein product: CASRRDSTGELFF.

This clonotype was seen many times. This sequence joins TRBV5-1 and TRBJ2-3, with unresolved D. With 0 bases removed from V and 0 bases from J, the gap between germline ends came to 2 bases. CDR1 is SGHRS, CDR2 YFSETQ, per germline. This CDR3 comprises 13 residues. In nucleotides, the CDR3 is TGCGCCAGCAGCTTGGACAGCACAGATACGCAGTATTTT. Translating it yields CASSLDSTDTQYF.

This chain links TRBV28 with TRBJ2-1, with no clear D. The V and J ends lost 3 bases and 7 bases respectively, with 13 bases between them. This CDR3 has 14 residues. The germline CDR1 and CDR2 sequences are MDHEN and SYDVKM. CDR3 in amino acids: CASSFGPQVNEQFF. The CDR3 DNA reads as TGTGCCAGCAGTTTCGGGCCCCAGGTTAATGAGCAGTTCTTC.

This clonotype appeared a few times. The chain recombines TRBV7-9 with TRBJ2-1; 11 nucleotides align to TRBD2. The germline CDR1 and CDR2 sequences are SEHNR and FQNEAQ (reference sequence). The length of the CDR3 is 12 residues. CDR3 protein: CDDLAGGHEQFF. The CDR3 DNA follows: TGTGACGACCTAGCGGGAGGACATGAGCAGTTCTTC.

This clonotype occurred a few times. This rearrangement joins TRBV7-2 to TRBJ1-2; D not resolved. Per the germline V gene, CDR1 is SGHTA and CDR2 is FQGNSA. Deletions cut 4 bases from V and 7 bases from J, with 13 bases between. The CDR3 has 13 residues. The CDR3: CASSSRQTVGYTF. CDR3 nucleotides: TGTGCCAGCAGCTCCCGCCAGACGGTTGGCTACACCTTC.

This clonotype was picked up many times. The rearrangement joins TRBV5-5 to TRBJ2-1; 11 bases match TRBD1. The CDR3 length is 15 residues. V was clipped by 4 bases and J by 6 bases; unmatched bases: 6. Germline-derived CDR1 and CDR2 are SGHKS and YYEKEE (reference sequence). The CDR3 nucleotides are TGTGCCAGCAGCACCGGGACAGGGGGGAGCAATGAGCAGTTCTTC. This sequence encodes CASSTGTGGSNEQFF.

The chain has TRBV27 and TRBJ2-4, with TRBD2 matching over 7 bases. The CDR3 covers 16 residues. CDR1 and CDR2 (germline): MNHEY, SMNVEV (reference sequence). The junction had 3 bases not matched to a gene; V was cut back by 1 base and J by 0 bases. In DNA, the CDR3 is TGTGCCAGCAGTTTATGGGGCGGGGGAGCCAAAAACATTCAGTACTTC. It encodes CASSLWGGGAKNIQYF.

This clonotype was detected a few times. The V gene is TRBV5-5, the J gene TRBJ2-7; D may be TRBD2 (5 bases). The CDR3 has 15 residues. Trimming took 0 bases from V and 4 from J, leaving 14 bases between them. Germline CDR1 reads SGHKS; CDR2 reads YYEKEE (reference sequence). This chain's CDR3 is CASSLANAGIYEQYV. Written as DNA, the CDR3 is TGTGCCAGCAGCTTGGCGAATGCGGGTATTTACGAGCAGTACGTC.

This clonotype was counted only a few times. The gene calls are TRBV6-1 and TRBJ2-7, with a weak D call TRBD1 (6 bases). Germline V gene data show CDR1 as MNHNS and CDR2 as SASEGT. Trimming removed 8 bases at V and 3 bases at J, with 14 bases between. The CDR3 runs 13 residues. The CDR3 sequence: CASRSGQIYEQYF. The CDR3 nucleotides read TGTGCCAGCCGGAGTGGACAGATCTACGAGCAGTACTTC.

The chain has TRBV12-3 or TRBV12-4 and TRBJ1-5; D is uncertain. The CDR3 loop spans 12 amino acids. The V end was cut by 2 bases, the J end by 3 bases, with 2 bases between. The CDR3 DNA follows: TGTGCCAGCAGTTTAAACAATCAGCCCCAGCATTTT. The encoded protein is CASSLNNQPQHF.

The chain is built from TRBV7-8 and TRBJ1-1; 8 bases agree with TRBD1. The V gene's germline CDR1 is SGHVS and CDR2 FQNEAQ. J lost 3 bases, V lost 6 bases, and 15 bases had no gene match. The CDR3 loop spans 17 amino acids. The CDR3 sequence: CASRTTGAPWVHTEAFF. CDR3 coding DNA: TGTGCCAGCAGGACGACAGGGGCGCCTTGGGTTCACACTGAAGCTTTCTTT.

J is TRBJ2-2 and V is TRBV27; D may be TRBD2 (6 bases). Trimming cost V 4 bases and J 4 bases, with 19 bases left between them. The CDR3 has 17 amino acids. The germline CDR1 and CDR2 sequences are MNHEY and SMNVEV (reference sequence). The DNA of the CDR3 is TGTGCCAGCAGTTCCCTTGGGACTTCTGTGCCCACCGGGGAGCTGTTTTTT. It specifies CASSSLGTSVPTGELFF.

This clonotype was observed a handful of times. The chain uses TRBV12-3 or TRBV12-4 and TRBJ2-3; D is unresolved. V was cut by 3 bases and J by 0 bases, with 7 bases left in between. CDR3 length: 14 amino acids. The CDR3 reads CASSLMASTDTQYF. The CDR3 region has the DNA TGTGCCAGCAGTTTGATGGCCAGCACAGATACGCAGTATTTT.